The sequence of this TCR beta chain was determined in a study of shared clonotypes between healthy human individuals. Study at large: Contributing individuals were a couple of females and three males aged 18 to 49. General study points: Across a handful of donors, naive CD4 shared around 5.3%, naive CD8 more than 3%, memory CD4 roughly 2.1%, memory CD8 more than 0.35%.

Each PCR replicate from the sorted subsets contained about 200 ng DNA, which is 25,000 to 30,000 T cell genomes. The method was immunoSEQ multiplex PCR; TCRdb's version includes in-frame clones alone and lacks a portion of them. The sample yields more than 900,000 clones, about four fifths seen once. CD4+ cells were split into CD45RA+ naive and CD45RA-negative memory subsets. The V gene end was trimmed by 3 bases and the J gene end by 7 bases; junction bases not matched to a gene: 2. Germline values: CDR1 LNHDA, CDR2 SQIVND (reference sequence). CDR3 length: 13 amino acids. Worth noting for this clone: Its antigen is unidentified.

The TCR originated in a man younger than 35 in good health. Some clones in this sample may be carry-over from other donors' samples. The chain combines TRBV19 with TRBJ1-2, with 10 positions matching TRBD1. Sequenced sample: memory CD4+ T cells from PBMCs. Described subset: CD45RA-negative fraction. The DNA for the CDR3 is TGTGCCAGTAGTATTCGGACAGGGGGTGGCTACACCTTC. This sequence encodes CASSIRTGGGYTF.